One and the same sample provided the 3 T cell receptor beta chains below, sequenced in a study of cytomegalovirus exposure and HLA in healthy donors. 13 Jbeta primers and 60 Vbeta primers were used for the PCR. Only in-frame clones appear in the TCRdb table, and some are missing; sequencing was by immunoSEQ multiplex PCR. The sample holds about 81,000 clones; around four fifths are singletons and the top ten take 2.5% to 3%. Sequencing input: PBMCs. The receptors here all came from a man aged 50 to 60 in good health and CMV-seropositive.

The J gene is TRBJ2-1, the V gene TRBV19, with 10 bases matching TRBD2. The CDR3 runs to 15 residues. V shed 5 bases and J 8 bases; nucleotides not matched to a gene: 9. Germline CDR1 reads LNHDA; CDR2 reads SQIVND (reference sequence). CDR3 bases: TGTGCCAGTAGTCTAGCGGGAGTCACCCCCCATGAGCAGTTCTTC. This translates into CASSLAGVTPHEQFF.

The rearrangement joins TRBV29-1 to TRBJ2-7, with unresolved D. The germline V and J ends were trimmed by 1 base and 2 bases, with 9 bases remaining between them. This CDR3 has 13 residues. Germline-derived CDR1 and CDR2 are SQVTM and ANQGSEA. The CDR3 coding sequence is TGCAGCGTTGAAGTTCCAGATACCTACGAGCAGTACTTC. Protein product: CSVEVPDTYEQYF.

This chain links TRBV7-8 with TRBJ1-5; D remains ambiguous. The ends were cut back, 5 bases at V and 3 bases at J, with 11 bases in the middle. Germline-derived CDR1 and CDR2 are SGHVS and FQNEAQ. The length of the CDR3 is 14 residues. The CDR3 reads CASSLRRDNQPQHF. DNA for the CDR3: TGTGCCAGCAGCCTAAGGCGGGACAATCAGCCCCAGCATTTT.